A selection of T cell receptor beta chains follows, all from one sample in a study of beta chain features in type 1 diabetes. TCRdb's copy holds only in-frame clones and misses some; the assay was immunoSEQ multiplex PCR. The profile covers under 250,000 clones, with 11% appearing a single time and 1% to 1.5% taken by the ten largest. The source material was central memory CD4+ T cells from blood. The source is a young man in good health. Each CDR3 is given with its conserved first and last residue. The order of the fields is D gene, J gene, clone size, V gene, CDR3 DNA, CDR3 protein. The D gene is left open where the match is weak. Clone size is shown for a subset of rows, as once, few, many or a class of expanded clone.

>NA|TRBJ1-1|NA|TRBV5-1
TGCGCCAGCAGCTTTACTGGGGGGCCGGAGAACACTGAAGCTTTCTTT
CASSFTGGPENTEAFF
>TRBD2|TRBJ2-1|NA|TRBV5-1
TGCGCCAGCAGCTTGGTGCTAGCGGCCAGCTCCTACAATGAGCAGTTCTTC
CASSLVLAASSYNEQFF
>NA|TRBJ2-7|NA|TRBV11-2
TGTGCCAGCAGCGTAGGGCCTCCCTACGAGCAGTACTTC
CASSVGPPYEQYF
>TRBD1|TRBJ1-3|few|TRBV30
TGTGCCTGGAGTCGAGACAGGGGCTCTGGAAACACCATATATTTT
CAWSRDRGSGNTIYF
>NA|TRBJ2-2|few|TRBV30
TGTGCCTGGAGACAGGGAGGGGCCGGGGAGCTGTTTTTT
CAWRQGGAGELFF
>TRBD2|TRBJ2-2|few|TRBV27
TGTGCCAGCAGTTTCCTATGGACTAGCGGGGCCACCGGGGAGCTGTTTTTT
CASSFLWTSGATGELFF
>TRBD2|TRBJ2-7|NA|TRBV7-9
TGTGCCAGCAGCTTAGGGGCTAGCGGGCCCTCTAAGGAGCAGTACTTC
CASSLGASGPSKEQYF
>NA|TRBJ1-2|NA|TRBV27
TGTGCCAGCAGTTTACGGGGGATGGATGGCTACACCTTC
CASSLRGMDGYTF
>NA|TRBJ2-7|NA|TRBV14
TGTGCCAGCAGCCAAGTAAACAACAGAAAGTACGAGCAGTACTTC
CASSQVNNRKYEQYF
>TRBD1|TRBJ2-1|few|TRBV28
TGTGCCAGCAATACACAGGGGAAGGGCAATGAGCAGTTCTTC
CASNTQGKGNEQFF
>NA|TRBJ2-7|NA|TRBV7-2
TGTGCCAGCAGCTTAGGGACCGTACCCTACGAGCAGTACTTC
CASSLGTVPYEQYF
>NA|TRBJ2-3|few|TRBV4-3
TGCGCCAGCAGCCAAGATAGGGTTCGGACAGATACGCAGTATTTT
CASSQDRVRTDTQYF
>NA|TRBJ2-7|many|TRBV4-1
TGCGCCAGCAGCCAAGACTCCATGGCCGCTTGGGCACCCTACGAGCAGTACTTC
CASSQDSMAAWAPYEQYF
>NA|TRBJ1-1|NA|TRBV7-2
TGTGCCAGCAGCTTTTGGTTCGGGGGCTCCGGCACTGAAGCTTTCTTT
CASSFWFGGSGTEAFF
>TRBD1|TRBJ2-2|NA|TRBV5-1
TGCGCCAGCTACGGACAGGGAGGTAACACCGGGGAGCTGTTTTTT
CASYGQGGNTGELFF
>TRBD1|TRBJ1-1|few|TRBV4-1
TGCGCCAGCAGCCAAGAAACCAAGGACAGGGTAACTGAAGCTTTCTTT
CASSQETKDRVTEAFF
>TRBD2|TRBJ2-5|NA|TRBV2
TGTGCCAGCAGTGCCGGGACTAGAGTGGTGGAGACCCAGTACTTC
CASSAGTRVVETQYF
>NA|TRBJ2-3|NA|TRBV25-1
TGTGCCAGCAGTGAATATGGGGGGGGCCGGGCCCGCACAGATACGCAGTATTTT
CASSEYGGGRARTDTQYF
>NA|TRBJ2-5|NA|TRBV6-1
TGTGCCAGCGGCAGGGCGGAGACCCAGTACTTC
CASGRAETQYF
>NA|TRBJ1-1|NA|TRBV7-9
TGTGCCAGCAGCTACTCGACAGGTCCTGAAGCTTTCTTT
CASSYSTGPEAFF
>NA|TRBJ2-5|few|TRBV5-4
TGTGCCAGCAGCTCGGGATGGCAAGAGACCCAGTACTTC
CASSSGWQETQYF
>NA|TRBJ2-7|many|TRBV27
TGTGCCAGCAGTTTATCGATAAAACAGGGCTACGAGCAGTACTTC
CASSLSIKQGYEQYF
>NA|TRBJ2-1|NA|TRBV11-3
TGTGCCAGCAGCTTAGGGGCAGGGGTCTCTATAGGGTACAATGAGCAGTTCTTC
CASSLGAGVSIGYNEQFF
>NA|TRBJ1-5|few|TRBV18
TGTGCCAGCTCACCATACGGGGATAGTGGCAATCAGCCCCAGCATTTT
CASSPYGDSGNQPQHF
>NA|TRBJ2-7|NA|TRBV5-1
TGCGCCAGCAGCTTGGTGGCGTCCGGTTCCTACGAGCAGTACTTC
CASSLVASGSYEQYF
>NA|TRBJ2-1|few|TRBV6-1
TGTGCCAGCAGAGATGACGTAACAGTAAATGAGCAGTTCTTC
CASRDDVTVNEQFF
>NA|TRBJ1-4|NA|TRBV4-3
TGCGCCAGCAGCCAAGAAACAGGGCAGTCGGGAAAACTGTTTTTT
CASSQETGQSGKLFF
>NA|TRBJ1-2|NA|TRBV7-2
TGTGCCAGCAGCCTTCAAACAGCAGGAGGCTACACCTTC
CASSLQTAGGYTF
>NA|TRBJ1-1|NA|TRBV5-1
TGCGCCAGCAGCTTGGCCAGGAACACTGAAGCTTTCTTT
CASSLARNTEAFF
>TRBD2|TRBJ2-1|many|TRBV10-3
TGTGCCATCAGTGAGTCGAGGTTGTCGAGCGGGAGGGAAGAGGATGAGCAGTTCTTC
CAISESRLSSGREEDEQFF
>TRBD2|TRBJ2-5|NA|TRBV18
TGTGCCAGCTCACCCTCTGGACGGGGGGTAGGAGAGACCCAGTACTTC
CASSPSGRGVGETQYF
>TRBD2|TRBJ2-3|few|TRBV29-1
TGCAGCGTCGTTGGGACTAGCGGGGGTGATACGCAGTATTTT
CSVVGTSGGDTQYF
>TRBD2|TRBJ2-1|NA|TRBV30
TGTGCCTGGAGCCTAGCGGGAGGAGGGCCCTACAATGAGCAGTTCTTC
CAWSLAGGGPYNEQFF
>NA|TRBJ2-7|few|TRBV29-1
TGCAGCGTTGTAGGGTACGAGCAGTACTTC
CSVVGYEQYF
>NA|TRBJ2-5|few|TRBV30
TGTGCCTGGACTGGACTAAGAGAGACCCAGTACTTC
CAWTGLRETQYF
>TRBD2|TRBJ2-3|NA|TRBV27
TGTGCCAGCAGTTTATATAGCGGGAGTCTCGCAGATACGCAGTATTTT
CASSLYSGSLADTQYF
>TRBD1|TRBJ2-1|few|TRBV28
TGTGCCAGCAGTCCCGATGGCAGCGACAGGGACAATGAGCAGTTCTTC
CASSPDGSDRDNEQFF